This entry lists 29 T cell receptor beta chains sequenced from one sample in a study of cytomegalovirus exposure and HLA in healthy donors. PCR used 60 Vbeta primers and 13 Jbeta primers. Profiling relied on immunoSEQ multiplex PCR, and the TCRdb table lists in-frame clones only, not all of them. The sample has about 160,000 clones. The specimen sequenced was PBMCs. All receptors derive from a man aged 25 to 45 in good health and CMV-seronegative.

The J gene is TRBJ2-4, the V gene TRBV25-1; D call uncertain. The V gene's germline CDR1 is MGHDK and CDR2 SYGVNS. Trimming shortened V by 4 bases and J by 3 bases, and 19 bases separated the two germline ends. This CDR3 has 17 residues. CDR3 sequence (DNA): TGTGCCAGCAGTGGAACATACCCGGCCAGAGGCAAAAACATTCAGTACTTC. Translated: CASSGTYPARGKNIQYF.

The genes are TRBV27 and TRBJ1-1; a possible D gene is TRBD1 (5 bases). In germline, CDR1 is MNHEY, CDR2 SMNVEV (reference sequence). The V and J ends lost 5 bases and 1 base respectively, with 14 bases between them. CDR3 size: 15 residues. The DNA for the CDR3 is TGTGCCAGCAGTCGGTCGCACGGGGGGAACACTGAAGCTTTCTTT. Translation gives CASSRSHGGNTEAFF.

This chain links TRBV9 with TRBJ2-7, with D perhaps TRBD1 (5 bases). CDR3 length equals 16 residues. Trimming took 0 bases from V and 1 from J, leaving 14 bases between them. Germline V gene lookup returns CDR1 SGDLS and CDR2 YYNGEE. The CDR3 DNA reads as TGTGCCAGCAGCGTAGGGGTAGGGGTGGGATCCTACGAGCAGTACTTC. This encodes CASSVGVGVGSYEQYF.

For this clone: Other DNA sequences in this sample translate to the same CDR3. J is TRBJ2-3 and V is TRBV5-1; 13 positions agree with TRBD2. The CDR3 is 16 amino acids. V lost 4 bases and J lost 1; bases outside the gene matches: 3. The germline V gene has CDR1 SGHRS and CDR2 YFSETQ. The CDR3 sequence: CASSTGLAGGTDTQYF. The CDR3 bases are TGCGCCAGCAGCACAGGACTAGCGGGAGGCACAGATACGCAGTATTTT.

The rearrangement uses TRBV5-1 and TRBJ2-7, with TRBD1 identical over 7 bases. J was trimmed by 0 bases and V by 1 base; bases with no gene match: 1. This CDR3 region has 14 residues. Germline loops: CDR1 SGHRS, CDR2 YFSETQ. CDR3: CASSLWDSSYEQYF. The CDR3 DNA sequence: TGCGCCAGCAGCTTGTGGGACAGCTCCTACGAGCAGTACTTC. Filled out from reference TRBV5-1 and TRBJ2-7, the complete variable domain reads KAGVTQTPRYLIKTRGQQVTLSCSPISGHRSVSWYQQTPGQGLQFLFEYFSETQRNKGNFPGRFSGRQFSNSRSEMNVSTLELGDSALYLCASSLWDSSYEQYFGPGTRLTVT.

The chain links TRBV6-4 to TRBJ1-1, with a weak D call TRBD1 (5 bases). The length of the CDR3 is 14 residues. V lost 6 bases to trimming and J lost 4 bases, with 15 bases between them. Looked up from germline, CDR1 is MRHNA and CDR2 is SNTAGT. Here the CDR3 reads CASRRGGTSTEAFF. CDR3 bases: TGTGCCAGCAGACGGGGCGGGACGAGCACTGAAGCTTTCTTT.

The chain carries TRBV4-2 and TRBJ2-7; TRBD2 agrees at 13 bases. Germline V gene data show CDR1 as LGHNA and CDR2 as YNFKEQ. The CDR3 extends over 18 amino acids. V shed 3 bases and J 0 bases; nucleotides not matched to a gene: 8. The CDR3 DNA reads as TGTGCCAGCAGCCAGAAATCCGGGACTAGCGGGGCCTCCTACGAGCAGTACTTC. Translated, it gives CASSQKSGTSGASYEQYF.

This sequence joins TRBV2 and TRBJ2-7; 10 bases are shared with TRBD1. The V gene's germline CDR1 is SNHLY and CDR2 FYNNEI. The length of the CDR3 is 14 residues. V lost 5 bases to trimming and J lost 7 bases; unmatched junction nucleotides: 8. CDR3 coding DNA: TGTGCCAGCAGTCTTCCGGGACAGGGGAGGGAGCAGTACTTC. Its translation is CASSLPGQGREQYF. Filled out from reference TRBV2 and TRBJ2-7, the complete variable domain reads EPEVTQTPSHQVTQMGQEVILRCVPISNHLYFYWYRQILGQKVEFLVSFYNNEISEKSEIFDDQFSVERPDGSNFTLKIRSTKLEDSAMYFCASSLPGQGREQYFGPGTRLTVT.

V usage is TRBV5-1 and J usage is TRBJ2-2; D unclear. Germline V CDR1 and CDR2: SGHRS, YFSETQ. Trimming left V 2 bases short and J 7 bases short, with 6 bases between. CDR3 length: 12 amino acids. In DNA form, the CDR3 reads TGCGCCAGCAGCTTCCCCCGCGGGGAGCTGTTTTTT. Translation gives CASSFPRGELFF.

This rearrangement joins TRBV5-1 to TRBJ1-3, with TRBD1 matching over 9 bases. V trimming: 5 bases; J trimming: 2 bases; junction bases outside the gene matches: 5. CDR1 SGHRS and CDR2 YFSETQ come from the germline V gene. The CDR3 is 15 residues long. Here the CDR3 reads CASRWTGEAGNTIYF. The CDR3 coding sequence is TGCGCCAGCAGATGGACAGGGGAAGCTGGAAACACCATATATTTT.

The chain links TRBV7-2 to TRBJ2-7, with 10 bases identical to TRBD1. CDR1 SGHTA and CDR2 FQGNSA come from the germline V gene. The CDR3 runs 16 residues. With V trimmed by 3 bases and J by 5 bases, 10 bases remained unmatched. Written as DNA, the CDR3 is TGTGCCAGCAGCTTCATACCGGGACAGGGGTTCCACGAGCAGTACTTC. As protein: CASSFIPGQGFHEQYF.

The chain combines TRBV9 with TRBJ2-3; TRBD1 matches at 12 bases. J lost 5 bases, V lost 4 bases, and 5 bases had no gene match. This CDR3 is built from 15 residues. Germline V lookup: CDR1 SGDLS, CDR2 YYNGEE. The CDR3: CASSIGTGGKDTQYF. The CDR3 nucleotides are TGTGCCAGCAGCATAGGGACAGGGGGCAAAGATACGCAGTATTTT. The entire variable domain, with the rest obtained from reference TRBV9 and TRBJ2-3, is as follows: DSGVTQTPKHLITATGQRVTLRCSPRSGDLSVYWYQQSLDQGLQFLIQYYNGEERAKGNILERFSAQQFPDLHSELNLSSLELGDSALYFCASSIGTGGKDTQYFGPGTRLTVL.

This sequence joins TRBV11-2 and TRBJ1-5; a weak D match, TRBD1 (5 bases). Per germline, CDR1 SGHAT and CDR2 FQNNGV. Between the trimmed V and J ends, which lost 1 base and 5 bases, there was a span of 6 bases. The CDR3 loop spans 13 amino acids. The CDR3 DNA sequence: TGTGCCAGCAGCTTAGCACAGGATCAGCCCCAGCATTTT. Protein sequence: CASSLAQDQPQHF.

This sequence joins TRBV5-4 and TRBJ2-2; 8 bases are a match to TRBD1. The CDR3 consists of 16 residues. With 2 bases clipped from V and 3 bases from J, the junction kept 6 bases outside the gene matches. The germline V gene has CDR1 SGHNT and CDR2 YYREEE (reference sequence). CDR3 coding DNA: TGTGCCAGCAGCTTCCGCGGACAGGGCGACACCGGGGAGCTGTTTTTT. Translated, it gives CASSFRGQGDTGELFF.

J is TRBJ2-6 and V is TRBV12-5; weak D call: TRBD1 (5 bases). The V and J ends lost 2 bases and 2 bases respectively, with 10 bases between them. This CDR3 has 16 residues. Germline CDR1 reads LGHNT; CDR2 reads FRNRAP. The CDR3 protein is CASGLPRAPGANVLTF. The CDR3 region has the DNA TGTGCTAGTGGTTTGCCCAGGGCCCCTGGGGCCAACGTCCTGACTTTC.

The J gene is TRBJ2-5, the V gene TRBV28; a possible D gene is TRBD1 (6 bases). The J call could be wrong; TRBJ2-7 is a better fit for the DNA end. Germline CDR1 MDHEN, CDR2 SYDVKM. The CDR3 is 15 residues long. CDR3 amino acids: CASSSHEPGHDEQYF. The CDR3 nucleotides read TGTGCCAGCAGTTCCCATGAACCGGGACACGACGAGCAGTACTTC.

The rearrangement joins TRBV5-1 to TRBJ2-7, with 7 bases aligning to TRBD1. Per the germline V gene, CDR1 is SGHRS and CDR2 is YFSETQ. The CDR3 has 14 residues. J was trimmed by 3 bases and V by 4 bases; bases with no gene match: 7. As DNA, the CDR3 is TGCGCCAGCAGCGCCCGGGACAGCGGCTACGAGCAGTACTTC. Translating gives CASSARDSGYEQYF.

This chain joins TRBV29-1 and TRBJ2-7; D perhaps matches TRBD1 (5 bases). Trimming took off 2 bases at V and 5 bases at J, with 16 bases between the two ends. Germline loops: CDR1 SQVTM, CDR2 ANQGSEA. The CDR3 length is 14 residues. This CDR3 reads CSVELIAGLNEQYF. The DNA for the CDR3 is TGCAGCGTTGAATTAATCGCAGGGCTGAACGAGCAGTACTTC.

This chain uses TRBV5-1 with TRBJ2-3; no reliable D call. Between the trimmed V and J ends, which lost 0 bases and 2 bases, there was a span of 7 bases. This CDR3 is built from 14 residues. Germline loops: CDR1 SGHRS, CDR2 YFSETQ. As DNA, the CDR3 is TGCGCCAGCAGCTTGGTAGCCACCACAGATACGCAGTATTTT. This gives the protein CASSLVATTDTQYF.

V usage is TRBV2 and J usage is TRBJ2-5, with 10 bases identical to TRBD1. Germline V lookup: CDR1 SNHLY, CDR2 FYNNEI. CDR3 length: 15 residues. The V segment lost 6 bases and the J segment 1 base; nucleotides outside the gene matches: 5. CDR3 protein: CASRGGTGAQETQYF. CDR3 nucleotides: TGTGCCAGCAGGGGGGGGACAGGGGCCCAAGAGACCCAGTACTTC.

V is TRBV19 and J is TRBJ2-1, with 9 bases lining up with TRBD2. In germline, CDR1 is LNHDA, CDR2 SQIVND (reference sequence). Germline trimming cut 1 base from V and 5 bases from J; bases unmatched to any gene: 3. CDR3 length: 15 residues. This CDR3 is CASSIAASGNNEQFF. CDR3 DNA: TGTGCCAGTAGTATAGCGGCTAGCGGGAACAATGAGCAGTTCTTC. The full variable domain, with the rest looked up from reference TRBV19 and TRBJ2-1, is DGGITQSPKYLFRKEGQNVTLSCEQNLNHDAMYWYRQDPGQGLRLIYYSQIVNDFQKGDIAEGYSVSREKKESFPLTVTSAQKNPTAFYLCASSIAASGNNEQFFGPGTRLTVL.

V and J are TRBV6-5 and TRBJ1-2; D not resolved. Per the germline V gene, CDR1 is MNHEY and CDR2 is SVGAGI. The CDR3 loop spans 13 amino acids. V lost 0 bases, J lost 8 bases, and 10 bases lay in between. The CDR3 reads CASSYSPVSGYTF. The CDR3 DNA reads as TGTGCCAGCAGTTACTCTCCCGTCTCGGGCTACACCTTC.

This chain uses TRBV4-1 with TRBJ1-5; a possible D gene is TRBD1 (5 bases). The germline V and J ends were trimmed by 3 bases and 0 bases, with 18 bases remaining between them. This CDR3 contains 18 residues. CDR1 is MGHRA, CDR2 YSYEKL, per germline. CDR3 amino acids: CASSQTSRRTYSNQPQHF. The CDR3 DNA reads TGCGCCAGCAGCCAGACCTCAAGGCGGACATATAGCAATCAGCCCCAGCATTTT.

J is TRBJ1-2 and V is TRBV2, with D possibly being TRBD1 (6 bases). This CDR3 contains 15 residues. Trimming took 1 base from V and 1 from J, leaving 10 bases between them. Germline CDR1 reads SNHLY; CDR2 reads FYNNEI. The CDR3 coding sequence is TGTGCCAGCAGTGAAGATACAGGGCGTAACTATGGCTACACCTTC. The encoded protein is CASSEDTGRNYGYTF.

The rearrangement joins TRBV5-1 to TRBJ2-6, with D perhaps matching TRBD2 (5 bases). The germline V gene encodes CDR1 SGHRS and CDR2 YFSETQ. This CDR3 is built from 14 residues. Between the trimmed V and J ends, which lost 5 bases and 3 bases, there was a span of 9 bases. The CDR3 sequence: CASRRGYGANVLTF. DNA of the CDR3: TGCGCCAGCAGACGGGGATATGGGGCCAACGTCCTGACTTTC.

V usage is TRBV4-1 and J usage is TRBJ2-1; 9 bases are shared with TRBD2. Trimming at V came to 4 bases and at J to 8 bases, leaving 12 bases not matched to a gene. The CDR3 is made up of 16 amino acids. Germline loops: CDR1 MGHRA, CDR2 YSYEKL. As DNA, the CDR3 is TGCGCCAGCAGCCCGGGGCGGTTTAGCGGGAGTGATGAGCAGTTCTTC. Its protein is CASSPGRFSGSDEQFF.

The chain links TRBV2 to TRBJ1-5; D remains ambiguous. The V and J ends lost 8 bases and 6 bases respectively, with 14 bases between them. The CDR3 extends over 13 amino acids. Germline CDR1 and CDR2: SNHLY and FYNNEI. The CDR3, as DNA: TGTGCCAGCGGGGAGGGCATGGGTCAGCCCCAGCATTTT. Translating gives CASGEGMGQPQHF.

CDR3 amino acids: CASSPTPGGSETQYF. In DNA form, the CDR3 reads TGTGCCAGCAGCCCCACGCCAGGGGGCTCAGAGACCCAGTACTTC. The chain is built from TRBV6-1 and TRBJ2-5; TRBD1 aligns across 8 bases. With 6 bases clipped from V and 4 bases from J, the junction kept 10 bases outside the gene matches. Germline CDR1 MNHNS, CDR2 SASEGT. The CDR3 extends over 15 amino acids.

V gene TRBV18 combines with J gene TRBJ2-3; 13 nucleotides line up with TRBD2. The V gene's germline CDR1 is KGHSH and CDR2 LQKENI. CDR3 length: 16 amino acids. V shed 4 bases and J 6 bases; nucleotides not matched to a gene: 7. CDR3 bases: TGTGCCAGCTCACGCCCGGGACTAGCGGGAATTGATACGCAGTATTTT. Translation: CASSRPGLAGIDTQYF.